The present TCR beta chain was sequenced within a study of T-cell reconstitution after alpha-beta-depleted transplantation in children (dated by TCRdb to about 2016). Turning to the overall study: T-cell immune reconstitution after TCRalphabeta/CD19-depleted allogeneic hematopoietic cell transplantation in children was quantitatively tracked in the study by means of TCR repertoire profiling. Overall results and qualifications from the work: Over subsequent months, a decline in hyperexpanded clone frequencies was noted, and after one year, T-cell counts and TCRbeta diversity were mostly ascribed to newly produced T cells. The high TCRbeta diversity at day 60 in some patients was ascribed to recipient T cells and intrathymic progenitors that had survived conditioning. The apparently early recovery of alphabetaT-cell counts about two months after transplant reportedly depended on only several hundred rapidly expanded clones that came from non-depleted graft cells.

The label giving this sample's treatment or condition can be read as: allogeneic hematopoietic cell transplantation with graft depleted of TCRalphabeta T cells and CD19 B cells. Transplant recipients were children who received TCRalphabeta/CD19-depleted allogeneic hematopoietic cell grafts. This clonotype was detected ten times or more. No cognate antigen has been identified for it. The record has no base qualities; no much larger clone is one base away. The CDR3 starts with the cysteine, ends with the phenylalanine, and has 14 residues. The retained sequence is limited to the CDR3, 42 bases, with the frame set at the first base. V sheds 2 bases and J sheds 4 bases, leaving 11 bases between their ends. Library prep was done by PCR. TCRdb lists the instrument as Illumina HiSeq 2500. To normalize quantification of the TCRbeta repertoire, the TCR libraries were built with molecular barcoding that relied on unique molecular identifiers. The public sequencing data were trimmed at Q25 with fastp and processed into clonotypes with MiXCR by TCRdb, which kept only in-frame beta chains. Rows merge per CDR3 protein into single entries with the most common DNA and genes. This sample has approximately 190,000 distinct CDR3 sequences in its table, and approximately 6% of those were observed once. Jointly, the top ten make up around 4.3% of the sample.

The source material was PBMCs, sampled before TCRalphabeta/CD19-depleted stem cell transplant. Recombination joined TRBV12-3 or TRBV12-4 with TRBJ1-1; perhaps TRBD1 is the D gene, with 5 bases matching. The receptor was derived from a girl under three years old with combined immunodeficiency, due to receive a stem cell transplant. The CDR3 loop reads CASSLQGEGTEAFF. DNA sequence: TGTGCCAGCAGTTTACAGGGCGAAGGCACTGAAGCTTTCTTT.